This record concerns one T cell receptor beta chain sequence. Its matching antigen is unknown. The PCR was carried out with 60 Vbeta primers and 13 Jbeta primers. Some clones are missing from TCRdb's copy, which holds only in-frame ones; the method was immunoSEQ multiplex PCR. The profile shows under 150,000 clones, about four fifths of them singletons. The sample originates from a study of cytomegalovirus exposure and HLA in healthy donors. Study-wide results and limits: The authors excluded some V segments, including TRBV6-2 and TRBV6-3, as indistinguishable. What a later analysis reportedly showed was that an Asian-associated ancestry cluster had fewer N-insertions than the approximately 700-donor mean. Productive rates of about 90% or about 30% were seen for most TCR beta V segments in an earlier analysis.

Per germline, CDR1 SGDLS and CDR2 YYNGEE. This CDR3 region has 16 residues. V lost 0 bases, J lost 1 base, and 1 base stayed unmatched. The sequence derives from a woman aged 35 to 49 in good health and CMV-seronegative. The rearrangement uses TRBV9 and TRBJ2-2, with TRBD1 matching over 9 bases. The specimen was PBMCs. The CDR3 DNA follows: TGTGCCAGCAGCGTAGGGGACAGGGTGAACACCGGGGAGCTGTTTTTT. Translated: CASSVGDRVNTGELFF.